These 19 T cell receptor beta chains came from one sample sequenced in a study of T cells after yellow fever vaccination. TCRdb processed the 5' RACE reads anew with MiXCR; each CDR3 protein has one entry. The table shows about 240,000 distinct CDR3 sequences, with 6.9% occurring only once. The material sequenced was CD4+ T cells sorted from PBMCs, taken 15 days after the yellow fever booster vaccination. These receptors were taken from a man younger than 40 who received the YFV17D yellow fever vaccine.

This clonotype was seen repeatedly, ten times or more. CDR3 coding DNA: TGTGCCAGCAGAGATCGACAACTCTACGAGCAGTACTTC. Its protein is CASRDRQLYEQYF. This sequence joins TRBV6-6 and TRBJ2-7; D uncertain. Germline CDR1 MNHNY, CDR2 SVGAGI (reference sequence). The V end lost 6 bases, the J end lost 3 bases, and 12 bases lay between the germline ends. This CDR3 spans 13 amino acids.

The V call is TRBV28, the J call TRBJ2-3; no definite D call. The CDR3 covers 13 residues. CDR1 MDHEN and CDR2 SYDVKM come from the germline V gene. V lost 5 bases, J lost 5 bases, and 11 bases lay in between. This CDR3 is CASSPLYRDTQYF. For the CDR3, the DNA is TGTGCCAGCAGTCCCCTCTACCGAGATACGCAGTATTTT.

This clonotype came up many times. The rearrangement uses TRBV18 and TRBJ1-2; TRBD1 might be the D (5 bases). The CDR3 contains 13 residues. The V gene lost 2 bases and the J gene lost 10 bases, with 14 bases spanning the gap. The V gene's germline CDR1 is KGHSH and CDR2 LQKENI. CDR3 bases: TGTGCCAGCTCACCAATGGGGCAGGGTTTCTACACCTTC. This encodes CASSPMGQGFYTF.

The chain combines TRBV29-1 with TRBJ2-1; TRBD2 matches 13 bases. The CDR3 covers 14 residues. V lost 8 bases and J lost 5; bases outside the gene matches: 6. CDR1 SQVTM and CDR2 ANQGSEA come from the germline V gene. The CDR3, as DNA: TGCAGCATGGGGGGGACTAGCGGGAACAATGAGCAGTTCTTC. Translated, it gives CSMGGTSGNNEQFF.

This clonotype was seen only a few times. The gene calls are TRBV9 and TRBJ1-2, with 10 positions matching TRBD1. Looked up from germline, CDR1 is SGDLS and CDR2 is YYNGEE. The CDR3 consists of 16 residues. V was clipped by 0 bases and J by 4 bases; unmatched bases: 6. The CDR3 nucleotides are TGTGCCAGCAGCGTAGAGGGGACAGGGGACAGCTATGGCTACACCTTC. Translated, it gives CASSVEGTGDSYGYTF.

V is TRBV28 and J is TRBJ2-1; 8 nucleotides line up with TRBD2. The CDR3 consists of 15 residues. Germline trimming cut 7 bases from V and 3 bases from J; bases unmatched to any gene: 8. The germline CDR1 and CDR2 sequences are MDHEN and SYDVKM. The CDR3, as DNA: TGTGCCAGCACCCCGGGAGGGGTCAACTACAATGAGCAGTTCTTC. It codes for CASTPGGVNYNEQFF.

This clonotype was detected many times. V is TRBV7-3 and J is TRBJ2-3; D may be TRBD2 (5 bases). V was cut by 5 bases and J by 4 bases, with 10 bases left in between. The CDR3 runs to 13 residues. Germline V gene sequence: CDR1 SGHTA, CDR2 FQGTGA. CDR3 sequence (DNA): TGTGCCAGCAGCCGGGGTAAACCAGATACGCAGTATTTT. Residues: CASSRGKPDTQYF.

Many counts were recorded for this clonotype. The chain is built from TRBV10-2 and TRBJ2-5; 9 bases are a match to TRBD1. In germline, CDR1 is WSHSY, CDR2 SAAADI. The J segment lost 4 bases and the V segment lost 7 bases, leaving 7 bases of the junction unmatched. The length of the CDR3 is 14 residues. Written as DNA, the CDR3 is TGCGCCAGCAACCACAGGGGGCAGGGAGAGACCCAGTACTTC. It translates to CASNHRGQGETQYF.

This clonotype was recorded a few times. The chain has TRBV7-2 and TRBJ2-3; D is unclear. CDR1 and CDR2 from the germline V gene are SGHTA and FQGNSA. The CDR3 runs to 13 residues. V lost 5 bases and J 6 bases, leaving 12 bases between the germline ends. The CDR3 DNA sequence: TGTGCCAGCAGCCAACAGCCATGGGATACGCAGTATTTT. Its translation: CASSQQPWDTQYF.

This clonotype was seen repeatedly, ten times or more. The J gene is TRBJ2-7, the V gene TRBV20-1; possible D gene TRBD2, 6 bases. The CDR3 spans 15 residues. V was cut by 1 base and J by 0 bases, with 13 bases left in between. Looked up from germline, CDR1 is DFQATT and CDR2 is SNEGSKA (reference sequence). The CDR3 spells CSARALGGSSYEQYF. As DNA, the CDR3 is TGCAGTGCTAGAGCCTTGGGGGGTTCCTCCTACGAGCAGTACTTC.

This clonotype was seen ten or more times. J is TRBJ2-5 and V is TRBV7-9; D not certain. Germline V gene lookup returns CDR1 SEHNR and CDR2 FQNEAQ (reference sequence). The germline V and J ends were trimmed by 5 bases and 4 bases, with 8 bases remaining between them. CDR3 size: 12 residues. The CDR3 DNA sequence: TGTGCCAGCAGCCGGACCTCAGAGACCCAGTACTTC. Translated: CASSRTSETQYF.

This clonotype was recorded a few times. CDR3 bases: TGTGCCAGCAGCTTTTCCCACAGTATTCAGGGCAAAAACATTCAGTACTTC. Protein product: CASSFSHSIQGKNIQYF. The V gene is TRBV5-6, the J gene TRBJ2-4; D possibly corresponds to TRBD1 (5 bases). The V end lost 2 bases, the J end lost 3 bases, and 18 bases lay between the germline ends. CDR3 length: 17 residues. Germline CDR1 SGHDT, CDR2 YYEEEE.

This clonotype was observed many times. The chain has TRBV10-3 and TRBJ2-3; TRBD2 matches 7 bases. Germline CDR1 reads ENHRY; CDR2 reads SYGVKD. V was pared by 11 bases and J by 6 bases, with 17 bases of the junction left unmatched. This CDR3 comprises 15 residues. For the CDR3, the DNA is TGTGCCGTCACCGAGGAGCGGGAAATGTCGGATACGCAGTATTTT. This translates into CAVTEEREMSDTQYF.

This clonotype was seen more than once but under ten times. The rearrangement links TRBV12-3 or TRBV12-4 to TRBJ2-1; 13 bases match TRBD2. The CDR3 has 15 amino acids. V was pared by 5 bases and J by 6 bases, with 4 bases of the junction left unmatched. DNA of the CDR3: TGTGCCAGCAGTGCAACTAGCGGGAGGGCCAATGAGCAGTTCTTC. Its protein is CASSATSGRANEQFF.

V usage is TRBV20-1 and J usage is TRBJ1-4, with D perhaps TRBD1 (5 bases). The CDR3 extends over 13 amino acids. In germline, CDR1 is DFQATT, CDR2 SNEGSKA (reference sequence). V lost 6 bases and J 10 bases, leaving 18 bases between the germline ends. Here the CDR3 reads CSAARQPGGKLFF. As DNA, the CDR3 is TGCAGTGCGGCCCGACAACCGGGGGGAAAACTGTTTTTT.

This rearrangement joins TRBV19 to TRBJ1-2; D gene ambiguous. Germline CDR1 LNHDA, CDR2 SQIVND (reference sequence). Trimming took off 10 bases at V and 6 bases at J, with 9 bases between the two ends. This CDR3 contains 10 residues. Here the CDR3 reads CATGRDGYTF. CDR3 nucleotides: TGTGCCACCGGACGGGATGGCTACACCTTC.

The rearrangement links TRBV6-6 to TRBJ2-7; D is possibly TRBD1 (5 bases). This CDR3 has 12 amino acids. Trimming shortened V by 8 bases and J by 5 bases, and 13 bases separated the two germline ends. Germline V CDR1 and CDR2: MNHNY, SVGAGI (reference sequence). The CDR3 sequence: CASLGAGNEQYF. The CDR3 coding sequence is TGTGCCAGCCTAGGCGCAGGGAACGAGCAGTACTTC.

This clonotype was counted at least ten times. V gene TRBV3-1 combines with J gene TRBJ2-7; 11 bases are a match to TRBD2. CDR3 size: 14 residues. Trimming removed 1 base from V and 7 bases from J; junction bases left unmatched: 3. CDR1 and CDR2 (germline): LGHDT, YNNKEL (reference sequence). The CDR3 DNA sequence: TGTGCCAGCAGCCAAGGTCTAGCGGGAGGTGAGCAGTACTTC. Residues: CASSQGLAGGEQYF.

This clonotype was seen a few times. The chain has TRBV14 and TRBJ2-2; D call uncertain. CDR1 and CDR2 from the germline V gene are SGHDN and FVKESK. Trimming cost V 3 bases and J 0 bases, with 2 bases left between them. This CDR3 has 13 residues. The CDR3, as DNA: TGTGCCAGCAGCCACACGAACACCGGGGAGCTGTTTTTT. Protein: CASSHTNTGELFF.